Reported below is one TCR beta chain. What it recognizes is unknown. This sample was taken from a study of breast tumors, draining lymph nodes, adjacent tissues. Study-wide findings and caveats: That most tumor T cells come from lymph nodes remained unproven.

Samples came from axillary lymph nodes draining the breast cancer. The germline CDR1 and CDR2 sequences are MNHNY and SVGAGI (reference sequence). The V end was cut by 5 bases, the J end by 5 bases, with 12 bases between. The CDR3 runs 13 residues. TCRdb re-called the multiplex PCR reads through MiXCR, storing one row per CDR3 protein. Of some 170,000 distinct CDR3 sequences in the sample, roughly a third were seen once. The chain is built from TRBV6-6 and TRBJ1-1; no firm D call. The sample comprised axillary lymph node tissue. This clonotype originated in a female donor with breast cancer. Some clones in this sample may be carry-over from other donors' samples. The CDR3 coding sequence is TGTGCCAGCAGTCATCGGGTTGGTACTGAAGCTTTCTTT. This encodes CASSHRVGTEAFF.